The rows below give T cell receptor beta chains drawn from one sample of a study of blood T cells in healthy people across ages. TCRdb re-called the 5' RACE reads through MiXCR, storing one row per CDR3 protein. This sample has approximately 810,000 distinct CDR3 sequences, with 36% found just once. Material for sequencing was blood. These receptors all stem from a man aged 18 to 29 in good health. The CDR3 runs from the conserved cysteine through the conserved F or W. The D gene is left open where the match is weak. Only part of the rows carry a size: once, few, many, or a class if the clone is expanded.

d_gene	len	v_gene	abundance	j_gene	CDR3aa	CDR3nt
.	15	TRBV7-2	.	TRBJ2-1	CASSLAFSSYNEQFF	TGTGCCAGCAGCTTAGCCTTTAGCTCCTACAATGAGCAGTTCTTC
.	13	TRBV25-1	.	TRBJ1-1	CASSELGSVAAFF	TGTGCCAGCAGTGAACTCGGGTCGGTTGCGGCTTTCTTT
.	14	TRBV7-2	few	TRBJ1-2	CASSSRDGFYGYTF	TGTGCCAGCAGCTCGCGGGACGGATTCTATGGCTACACCTTC
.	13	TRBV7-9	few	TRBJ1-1	CASSGARAQGAFF	TGTGCCAGCAGCGGCGCCAGGGCCCAGGGAGCTTTCTTT
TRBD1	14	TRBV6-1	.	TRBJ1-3	CASSEKDRGDTIYF	TGTGCCAGCAGTGAAAAGGACAGGGGGGACACCATATATTTT
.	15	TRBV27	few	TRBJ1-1	CASSLTSGRGTEAFF	TGTGCCAGCAGTCTGACCTCAGGGAGGGGCACTGAAGCTTTCTTT
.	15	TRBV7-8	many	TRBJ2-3	CASSLGVATTDTQYF	TGTGCCAGCAGCTTAGGAGTAGCAACCACAGATACGCAGTATTTT
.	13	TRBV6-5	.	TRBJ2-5	CASSDVPRETQYF	TGTGCCAGCAGTGACGTCCCGAGGGAGACCCAGTACTTC
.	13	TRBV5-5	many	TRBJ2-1	CASSLVIRDEQFF	TGTGCCAGCAGCTTGGTGATCCGGGATGAGCAGTTCTTC
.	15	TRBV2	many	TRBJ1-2	CASSDFVGAPYGYTF	TGTGCCAGCAGTGATTTTGTGGGGGCTCCTTATGGCTACACCTTC
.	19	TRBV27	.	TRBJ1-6	CASSLFVRGVLTYNSPLHF	TGTGCCAGCAGTTTATTCGTAAGGGGGGTTCTTACTTATAATTCACCCCTCCACTTT
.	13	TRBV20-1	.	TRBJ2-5	CSATSGNQETRYF	TGCAGTGCTACCTCAGGGAACCAAGAGACCCGGTACTTC
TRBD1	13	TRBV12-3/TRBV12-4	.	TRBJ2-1	CASTRQGWDEQFF	TGTGCCAGCACCCGACAGGGTTGGGATGAGCAGTTCTTC
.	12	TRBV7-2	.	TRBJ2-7	CASTLEGREQYF	TGTGCCAGCACCCTCGAGGGTCGCGAGCAGTACTTC
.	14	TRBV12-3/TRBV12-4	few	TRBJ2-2	CASYRAGATGELFF	TGTGCCAGCTACAGAGCCGGGGCCACCGGGGAGCTGTTTTTT
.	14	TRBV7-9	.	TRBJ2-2	CASRFRQGTGELFF	TGTGCCAGCAGATTCCGGCAGGGCACCGGGGAGCTGTTTTTT
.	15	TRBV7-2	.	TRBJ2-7	CASSLSRGAYNEQYF	TGTGCCAGCAGCTTAAGTCGGGGGGCCTACAATGAGCAGTACTTC
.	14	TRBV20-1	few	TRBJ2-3	CSAALGGRTDTQYF	TGCAGTGCTGCCCTGGGGGGACGCACAGATACGCAGTATTTT
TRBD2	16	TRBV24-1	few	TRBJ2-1	CATSDGVAGGNNEQFF	TGTGCCACCAGTGATGGGGTAGCGGGGGGGAACAATGAGCAGTTCTTC
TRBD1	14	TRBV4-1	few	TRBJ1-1	CASSHGQGSTEAFF	TGCGCCAGCAGCCACGGACAGGGCTCCACTGAAGCTTTCTTT